The sequence of this T cell receptor beta chain was determined in a study of shared clonotypes between healthy human individuals. Study in general: Contributing individuals were a couple of females and three males aged 18 to 49.

The repertoire was sequenced with immunoSEQ multiplex PCR; TCRdb's copy has only in-frame clones and lacks some. This sample has some 2.1 million clones; about 95% occur once, and the top ten carry approximately 1.2%. Per germline, CDR1 LGHNA and CDR2 YNFKEQ. CDR3 length equals 12 residues. V lost 3 bases, J lost 6 bases, and 9 bases lay in between. Selected positively for CCR7 and CD45RO-negative, naive CD8 cells excluded terminally differentiated effector memory CD45RA+ cells. This chain joins TRBV4-2 and TRBJ2-7, with a possible D match to TRBD2 (5 bases). The TCR originated in a man between 18 and 35 years old in good health. Sequencing input: naive CD8+ T cells sorted from blood. CDR3 in amino acids: CASSHGVGEQYF. CDR3 nucleotides: TGTGCCAGCAGCCACGGGGTAGGCGAGCAGTACTTC.